This entry lists 27 T cell receptor beta chains sequenced from one sample in a study of T cell repertoires in cytomegalovirus infection. For these TCRs, the target antigens are not known. In TCRdb, the reads were re-called with MiXCR into one record per CDR3 protein. Here the sample spans some 7,600 distinct CDR3 sequences, approximately 54% being singletons. Sequenced sample: PBMCs, sequenced either directly or after in vitro stimulation (not recorded which). The source of these receptors is a human donor in good health (CMV status not recorded). Some clones in this sample may be carry-over from other donors' samples.

On this clonotype: A much larger clonotype is one base distant, so this may be a read error. The chain joins TRBV6-6 to TRBJ1-1; 7 bases fit TRBD1. This CDR3 has 16 amino acids. V was pared by 5 bases and J by 0 bases, with 9 bases of the junction left unmatched. Per germline, CDR1 MNHNY and CDR2 SVGAGI (reference sequence). The CDR3 region has the DNA TGTGCCAGCAGTATCTGTAGAGGGGGCGTGAACACTGAAGCTTTCTTT. Protein sequence: CASSICRGGVNTEAFF.

Points on this clonotype: The junction departs from germline at one end; a sequencing error may be responsible. The genes are TRBV20-1 and TRBJ1-5; 12 nucleotides agree with TRBD1. The CDR3 covers 16 residues. Germline V lookup: CDR1 DFQATT, CDR2 SNEGSKA (reference sequence). CDR3 sequence (DNA): TGCAGTTCTTGGGACAGGGGGCTTTATAGCACTCAGACCCAGCATTTT. The encoded protein is CSSWDRGLYSTQTQHF.

On this clonotype: Mismatch with germline at one junction end may stem from a read error. The V and J genes are TRBV7-2 and TRBJ2-1; no reliable D call. Germline V gene lookup returns CDR1 SGHTA and CDR2 FQGNSA. This CDR3 contains 12 residues. The CDR3 loop is CGSSLVINEQFF. CDR3 nucleotide sequence: TGTGGCAGCAGCTTGGTGATAAATGAGCAGTTCTTC.

The chain combines TRBV12-3 or TRBV12-4 with TRBJ2-3, with a weak D call TRBD2 (5 bases). CDR3 length: 16 amino acids. Trimming left V 5 bases short and J 4 bases short, with 19 bases between. CDR3 region: CASSLTTTLVPDTQYF. CDR3 bases: TGTGCCAGCAGTCTAACGACTACTTTGGTTCCAGATACGCAGTATTTT.

This clonotype was seen only a few times. The chain uses TRBV7-9 and TRBJ2-5; weak D call: TRBD2 (5 bases). CDR1 and CDR2 from the germline V gene are SEHNR and FQNEAQ (reference sequence). This CDR3 contains 14 residues. Deletions cut 1 base from V and 1 base from J, with 7 bases between. CDR3 DNA: TGTGCCAGCAGCTTAGGAGCGGCCCAAGAGACCCAGTACTTC. The encoded protein is CASSLGAAQETQYF.

The genes are TRBV24-1 and TRBJ1-1; D is perhaps TRBD1 (6 bases). There are 12 residues in the CDR3. V was pared by 2 bases and J by 10 bases, with 10 bases between. The germline V gene has CDR1 KGHDR and CDR2 SFDVKD. The CDR3 sequence is CATSDSDSRAFF. CDR3 bases: TGTGCCACCAGTGATTCGGACAGTAGAGCTTTCTTT.

The table lists this clonotype with a few counts. The chain joins TRBV5-8 to TRBJ1-2, with 9 bases matching TRBD1. Germline V gene data show CDR1 as SGHTS and CDR2 as YDEGEE. The CDR3 runs 16 residues. The J segment lost 0 bases and the V segment lost 0 bases, leaving 3 bases of the junction unmatched. The CDR3 bases are TGTGCCAGCAGCTTGGTAGGACAGGGGACTAACTATGGCTACACCTTC. Translation gives CASSLVGQGTNYGYTF.

V gene TRBV7-2 combines with J gene TRBJ2-2; TRBD2 agrees at 9 bases. Germline CDR1 SGHTA, CDR2 FQGNSA. The CDR3 sequence is 15 residues long. Trimming at V came to 6 bases and at J to 7 bases, leaving 9 bases not matched to a gene. CDR3 amino acids: CASRLSGGFGGELFF. CDR3 coding DNA: TGTGCCAGCAGATTAAGCGGGGGGTTTGGCGGGGAGCTGTTTTTT.

The rearrangement joins TRBV7-8 to TRBJ2-1; tentatively, D is TRBD1 (6 bases). This CDR3 comprises 14 residues. V dropped 3 bases and J dropped 4 bases, with 10 bases sitting between them. CDR1 and CDR2 (germline): SGHVS, FQNEAQ. CDR3 region: CASSFRDNYNEQFF. The CDR3 nucleotides read TGTGCCAGCAGCTTCCGGGACAATTACAATGAGCAGTTCTTC.

Comments on this clonotype: The conserved phenylalanine or tryptophan is not found at the CDR3 terminus, so this likely reflects a read error. The limits of the CDR3 on the DNA are not certain, so only TCRdb's listed CDR3 is given. The rearrangement joins TRBV7-2 to TRBJ1-2; the DNA was not compared with TRBD1, the D call given in the table. Termini included, the CDR3 measures 13 amino acids. Germline-derived CDR1 and CDR2 are SGHTA and FQGNSA. CDR3 protein: CASSPDRVNRYTL.

The chain uses TRBV4-2 and TRBJ2-3, with no clear D. The V gene's germline CDR1 is LGHNA and CDR2 YNFKEQ. V dropped 0 bases and J dropped 1 base, with 5 bases sitting between them. CDR3 length: 14 amino acids. The CDR3 bases are TGTGCCAGCAGCCAAGATGGGGGCACAGATACGCAGTATTTT. This sequence encodes CASSQDGGTDTQYF.

This clonotype was seen ten or more times. The genes are TRBV10-3 and TRBJ2-6, with 7 bases identical to TRBD1. This CDR3 comprises 18 residues. V was pared by 10 bases and J by 1 base, with 16 bases of the junction left unmatched. CDR1 ENHRY and CDR2 SYGVKD come from the germline V gene. The chain's CDR3 is CATGPDRTEVSGANVLTF. For the CDR3, the DNA is TGTGCCACCGGCCCGGACAGGACGGAGGTTTCTGGGGCCAACGTCCTGACTTTC.

A word on this clonotype: This CDR3 fails to terminate in the conserved phenylalanine or tryptophan, so it likely reflects a read error. The DNA is left out, because the CDR3 cannot be placed on it with certainty; the CDR3 is given as TCRdb lists it. The chain links TRBV7-2 to TRBJ1-2; TRBD1, the table's D call, was not compared with the DNA. From germline, CDR1 is SGHTA and CDR2 FQGNSA. The CDR3 totals 19 residues, both ends included. CDR3 protein: CASSLVDVTTTGLGSVYTV.

The chain uses TRBV6-5 and TRBJ2-7, with 8 bases fitting TRBD1. The V gene's germline CDR1 is MNHEY and CDR2 SVGAGI. The junction had 10 bases not matched to a gene; V was cut back by 2 bases and J by 7 bases. This CDR3 has 15 amino acids. This CDR3 reads CASSYPGQGTGEQYF. In DNA, the CDR3 is TGTGCCAGCAGTTACCCCGGACAGGGTACGGGTGAGCAGTACTTC.

V is TRBV6-4 and J is TRBJ2-1, with 9 nucleotides matching TRBD1. V lost 4 bases and J lost 8; bases outside the gene matches: 12. The CDR3 has 16 amino acids. Germline V gene data show CDR1 as MRHNA and CDR2 as SNTAGT. This chain's CDR3 is CASSARDRAYKDEQFF. The CDR3 DNA is TGTGCCAGCAGTGCCAGGGACAGGGCCTACAAAGATGAGCAGTTCTTC.

This clonotype occurred many times. The chain recombines TRBV27 with TRBJ1-5, with D possibly TRBD1 on 6 matching bases. The CDR3 covers 16 residues. V was cut by 6 bases and J by 0 bases, with 15 bases left in between. Per the germline V gene, CDR1 is MNHEY and CDR2 is SMNVEV (reference sequence). CDR3 sequence (DNA): TGTGCCAGCAGCTTCCAGGGGAGGGATAGCAATCAGCCCCAGCATTTT. Its protein product is CASSFQGRDSNQPQHF.

CDR3 nucleotides: TGTGCTAGTGGTTTGGTATCGGTAATAGGGGCCGTCCCCTACCATGAGACGTTCTTC. Translated, it gives CASGLVSVIGAVPYHETFF. This rearrangement joins TRBV12-5 to TRBJ2-1; D is possibly TRBD1 (5 bases). The CDR3 is 19 residues long. V was shortened by 0 bases and J by 15 bases, with 33 bases between the two germline ends. The germline gives CDR1 LGHNT, CDR2 FRNRAP.

This clonotype appeared once. This chain joins TRBV2 and TRBJ2-3; no clear D gene. Germline V CDR1 and CDR2: SNHLY, FYNNEI. The CDR3 is made up of 12 amino acids. V was trimmed by 10 bases and J by 0 bases, leaving 8 bases between them. The CDR3 DNA reads TGTGCCACTGCCTTGAGCACAGATACGCAGTATTTT. Translation gives CATALSTDTQYF.

This clonotype was counted a few times. The V gene is TRBV6-5, the J gene TRBJ1-5; 7 bases line up with TRBD1. Germline lookup yields CDR1 MNHEY and CDR2 SVGAGI. This CDR3 is 15 amino acids long. In DNA, the CDR3 is TGTTCCCCAGGCCTCCTACAGGGGACCAATCAGCCCCAGCATTTT. It yields the protein CSPGLLQGTNQPQHF.

This clonotype came up a few times. The chain recombines TRBV11-3 with TRBJ2-5, with D possibly TRBD1 on 6 matching bases. Germline CDR1 is SGHNT and CDR2 is YENEEA. V was clipped by 0 bases and J by 2 bases, with 7 bases between them. The CDR3 is 14 residues long. The CDR3 DNA reads as TGTGCCAGCAGCTTAGATGGGACACAAGAGACCCAGTACTTC. Amino acid sequence: CASSLDGTQETQYF. The full variable domain, with the rest looked up from reference TRBV11-3 and TRBJ2-5, is EAGVVQSPRYKIIEKKQPVAFWCNPISGHNTLYWYLQNLGQGPELLIRYENEEAVDDSQLPKDRFSAERLKGVDSTLKIQPAELGDSAVYLCASSLDGTQETQYFGPGTRLLVL.

The J gene is TRBJ2-2, the V gene TRBV7-8, with D unclear. The CDR3 runs to 16 residues. V was shortened by 2 bases and J by 1 base, with 11 bases between the two germline ends. Germline CDR1 and CDR2: SGHVS and FQNEAQ. In DNA, the CDR3 is TGTGCCAGCAGCTTATGGCAGAGCCTGAACACCGGGGAGCTGTTTTTT. Translated: CASSLWQSLNTGELFF. The full variable domain, rest sourced from reference TRBV7-8 and TRBJ2-2, is GAGVSQSPRYKVAKRGQDVALRCDPISGHVSLFWYQQALGQGPEFLTYFQNEAQLDKSGLPSDRFFAERPEGSVSTLKIQRTQQEDSAVYLCASSLWQSLNTGELFFGEGSRLTVL.

This chain links TRBV12-5 with TRBJ2-1; D possibly matches TRBD1 or TRBD2 (5 bases each). V lost 0 bases and J 15 bases, leaving 33 bases between the germline ends. The CDR3 spans 19 residues. Germline CDR1 is LGHNT and CDR2 is FRNRAP. The CDR3 here is CASGLVSVLGAVPYKETFF. In nucleotides, the CDR3 is TGTGCTAGTGGTTTGGTATCGGTACTAGGGGCCGTCCCCTACAAGGAGACGTTCTTC.

This chain links TRBV6-6 with TRBJ1-5, with a weak D call TRBD1 (5 bases). CDR1 MNHNY and CDR2 SVGAGI come from the germline V gene (reference sequence). This CDR3 comprises 14 residues. The CDR3 is CASGRGHSNQPQHF. The CDR3 nucleotides read TGTGCTTCAGGGAGGGGCCATAGCAATCAGCCCCAGCATTTT.

Details on this clonotype: The missing conserved phenylalanine or tryptophan at the end of this CDR3 makes a read error likely. Because the CDR3's place on the DNA is in doubt, the DNA is left out and the CDR3 is given as listed by TCRdb. The chain has TRBV7-2 and TRBJ1-1; the listed D gene, TRBD1, was not tested against the DNA. The CDR3 is 16 residues long, counting both termini. Germline V CDR1 and CDR2: SGHTA, FQGNSA. The CDR3 loop is CACCLDSRGANTEAIS.

With regard to this clonotype: At one end the junction does not follow the germline gene, possibly because of a read error. The chain couples TRBV12-3 or TRBV12-4 to TRBJ2-1; tentative D call: TRBD2 (5 bases). The CDR3 extends over 20 amino acids. The CDR3: CASSSLSLLLGERSYNEPFF. CDR3 in DNA: TGTGCCAGCAGCTCCCTAAGCCTCCTTTTGGGAGAAAGGTCCTACAATGAGCCGTTCTTT.

This clonotype was counted only a few times. V gene TRBV24-1 combines with J gene TRBJ1-1, with a weak D call TRBD1 (5 bases). Germline CDR1 is KGHDR and CDR2 is SFDVKD. This CDR3 is 11 amino acids long. Trimming left V 7 bases short and J 6 bases short, with 8 bases between. CDR3 in DNA: TGTGCCACCAGAGAAGGGGCTGAAGCTTTCTTT. Translated, it gives CATREGAEAFF.

V is TRBV10-3 and J is TRBJ2-7; 7 bases agree with TRBD1. The CDR3 length is 14 residues. V was pared by 3 bases and J by 7 bases, with 9 bases of the junction left unmatched. CDR1 and CDR2 (germline): ENHRY, SYGVKD. CDR3 in DNA: TGTGCCATCAGTGAAACTAGGGGGCGAAGGGAGCAGTACTTC. It is translated as CAISETRGRREQYF.